This is a list of T cell receptor beta chains from one sample in a study of T-cell reconstitution after alpha-beta-depleted transplantation in children. In TCRdb, the PCR reads were re-called with MiXCR into one record per CDR3 protein. The sample consists of around 440,000 distinct CDR3 sequences, roughly a tenth of them appearing once. The sequences come from PBMCs, collected before TCRalphabeta/CD19-depleted stem cell transplant. The receptors were gathered from a child aged 2 to 9 with inherited bone marrow failure, due to receive a stem cell transplant. The CDR3 runs from the conserved cysteine through the conserved F or W. A D gene is named only where the DNA matches it firmly. Only some rows state a clone size, as once, few, many or a class for expanded clones.

J | size | V | D | DNA | CDR3
TRBJ2-1 | many | TRBV27 | . | TGTGCCAGCAGTTTATCGTTGGACAATGAGCAGTTCTTC | CASSLSLDNEQFF
TRBJ1-2 | . | TRBV7-2 | . | TGTGCCAGCAGCTACAGGCTTAGGGGCTACACCTTC | CASSYRLRGYTF
TRBJ2-7 | many | TRBV7-2 | . | TGTGCCAGCAGCTTAGAGTGGTCGGCGGGCGAGCAGTACTTC | CASSLEWSAGEQYF
TRBJ2-1 | many | TRBV7-2 | . | TGTGCCAGCAGCTTACGCCCTAGACTGTACAATGAGCAGTTCTTC | CASSLRPRLYNEQFF
TRBJ2-3 | many | TRBV7-2 | . | TGTGCCAGCAGCTTAGACCGCCCCGGAGATACGCAGTATTTT | CASSLDRPGDTQYF
TRBJ2-6 | many | TRBV12-3/TRBV12-4 | . | TGTGCCAGCAGTATGGGACCGCACGATTCTGGGGCCAACGTCCTGACTTTC | CASSMGPHDSGANVLTF
TRBJ1-6 | few | TRBV11-2 | . | TGTGCCAGCAGGGATGGACTCGATAATTCACCCCTCCACTTT | CASRDGLDNSPLHF
TRBJ1-1 | many | TRBV7-2 | . | TGTGCCAGCAGCCAAGGCCGGGGAACTGAAGCTTTCTTT | CASSQGRGTEAFF
TRBJ2-1 | many | TRBV6-2/TRBV6-3 | . | TGTGCCAGCAGTTACCGGGTGATAGACCGTGCGATATACAATGAGCAGTTCTTC | CASSYRVIDRAIYNEQFF
TRBJ2-2 | few | TRBV18 | . | TGTGCCAGCTCACCACAAGCACTCACCGGGGAGCTGTTTTTT | CASSPQALTGELFF
TRBJ2-3 | . | TRBV20-1 | . | TGCAGTGCTAGATTTAGCGCCAGCACAGATACGCAGTATTTT | CSARFSASTDTQYF
TRBJ1-1 | many | TRBV20-1 | . | TGCAGTGCTCAAGCTTCCCAGGTGACTGAAGCTTTCTTT | CSAQASQVTEAFF
TRBJ2-1 | many | TRBV12-3/TRBV12-4 | . | TGTGCCAGCAGAAGGAGGAGCAATGAGCAGTTCTTC | CASRRRSNEQFF
TRBJ2-7 | many | TRBV5-1 | . | TGCGCCAGCAGCTTGGGTTATAACTCCTACGAGCAGTACTTC | CASSLGYNSYEQYF
TRBJ2-3 | . | TRBV5-1 | TRBD1 | TGCGCCAGCACCCAGACAGGGTGGGTCACAGATACGCAGTATTTT | CASTQTGWVTDTQYF
TRBJ2-7 | . | TRBV4-3 | . | TGCGCCAGCAGCCAAGTCGGTGGCCGCAGCTCCTACGAGCAGTACTTC | CASSQVGGRSSYEQYF
TRBJ2-5 | many | TRBV20-1 | . | TGCAGCGTCCATATAAAGGGAGAGACCCAGTACTTC | CSVHIKGETQYF